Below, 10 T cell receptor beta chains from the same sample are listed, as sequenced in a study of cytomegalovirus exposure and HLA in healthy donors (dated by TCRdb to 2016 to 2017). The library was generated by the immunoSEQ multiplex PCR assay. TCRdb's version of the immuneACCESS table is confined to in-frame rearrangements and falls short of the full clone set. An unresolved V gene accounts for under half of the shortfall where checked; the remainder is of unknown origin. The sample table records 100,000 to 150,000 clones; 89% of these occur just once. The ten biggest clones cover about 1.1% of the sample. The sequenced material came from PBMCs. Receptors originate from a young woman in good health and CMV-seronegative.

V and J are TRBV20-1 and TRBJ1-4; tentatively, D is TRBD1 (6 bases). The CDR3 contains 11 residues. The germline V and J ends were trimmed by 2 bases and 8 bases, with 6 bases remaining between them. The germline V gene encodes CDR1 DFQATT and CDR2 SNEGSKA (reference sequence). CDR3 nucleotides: TGCAGTGCTAGAACAGGGGAAAAACTGTTTTTT. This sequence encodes CSARTGEKLFF.

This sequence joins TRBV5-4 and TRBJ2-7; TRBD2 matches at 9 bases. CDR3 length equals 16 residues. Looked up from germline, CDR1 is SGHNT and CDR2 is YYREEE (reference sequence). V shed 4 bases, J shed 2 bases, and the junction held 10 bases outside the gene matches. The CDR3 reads CASSGQPSGTTYEQYF. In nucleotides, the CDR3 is TGTGCCAGCAGCGGACAGCCTAGCGGGACCACCTACGAGCAGTACTTC. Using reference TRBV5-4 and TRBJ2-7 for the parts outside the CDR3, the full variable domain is ETGVTQSPTHLIKTRGQQVTLRCSSQSGHNTVSWYQQALGQGPQFIFQYYREEENGRGNFPPRFSGLQFPNYSSELNVNALELDDSALYLCASSGQPSGTTYEQYFGPGTRLTVT.

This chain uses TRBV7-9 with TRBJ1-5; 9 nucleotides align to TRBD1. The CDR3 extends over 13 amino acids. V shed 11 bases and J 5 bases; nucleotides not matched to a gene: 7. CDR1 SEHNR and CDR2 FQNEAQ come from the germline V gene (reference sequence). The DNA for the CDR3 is TGTGCCGGGGGGACAGGGCCTCATCAGCCCCAGCATTTT. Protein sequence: CAGGTGPHQPQHF. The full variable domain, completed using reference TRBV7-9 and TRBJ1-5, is DTGVSQNPRHKITKRGQNVTFRCDPISEHNRLYWYRQTLGQGPEFLTYFQNEAQLEKSRLLSDRFSAERPKGSFSTLEIQRTEQGDSAMYLCAGGTGPHQPQHFGDGTRLSIL.

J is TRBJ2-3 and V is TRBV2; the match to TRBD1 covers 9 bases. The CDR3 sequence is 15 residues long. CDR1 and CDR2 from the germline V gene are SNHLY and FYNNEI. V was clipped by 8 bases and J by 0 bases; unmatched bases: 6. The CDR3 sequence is CASASGTGSTDTQYF. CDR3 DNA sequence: TGTGCCAGCGCCAGTGGGACAGGGAGCACAGATACGCAGTATTTT.

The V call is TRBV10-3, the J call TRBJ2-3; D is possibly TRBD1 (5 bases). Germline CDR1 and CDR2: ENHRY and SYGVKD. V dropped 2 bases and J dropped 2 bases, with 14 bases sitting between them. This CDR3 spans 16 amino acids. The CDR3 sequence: CAISERGINFTDTQYF. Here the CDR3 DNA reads TGTGCCATCAGTGAGAGGGGAATTAACTTCACAGATACGCAGTATTTT.

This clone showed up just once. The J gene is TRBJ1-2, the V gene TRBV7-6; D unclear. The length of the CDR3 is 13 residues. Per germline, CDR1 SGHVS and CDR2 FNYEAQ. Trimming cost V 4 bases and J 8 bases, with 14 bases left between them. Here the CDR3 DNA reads TGTGCCAGCAGCTCCGTCCCGGGGAACGGCTACACCTTC. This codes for CASSSVPGNGYTF.

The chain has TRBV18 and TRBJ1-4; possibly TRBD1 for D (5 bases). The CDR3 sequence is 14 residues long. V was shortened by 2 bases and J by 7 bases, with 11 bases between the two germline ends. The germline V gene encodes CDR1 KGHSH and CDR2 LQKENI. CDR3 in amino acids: CASSPSGGSEKLFF. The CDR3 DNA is TGTGCCAGCTCACCATCCGGGGGAAGTGAAAAACTGTTTTTT.

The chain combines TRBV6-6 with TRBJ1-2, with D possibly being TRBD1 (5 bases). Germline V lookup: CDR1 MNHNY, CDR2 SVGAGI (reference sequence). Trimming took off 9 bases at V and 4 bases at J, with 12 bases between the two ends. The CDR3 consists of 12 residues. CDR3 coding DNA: TGTGCCAGTGCGACAGACCCCTATGGCTACACCTTC. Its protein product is CASATDPYGYTF.

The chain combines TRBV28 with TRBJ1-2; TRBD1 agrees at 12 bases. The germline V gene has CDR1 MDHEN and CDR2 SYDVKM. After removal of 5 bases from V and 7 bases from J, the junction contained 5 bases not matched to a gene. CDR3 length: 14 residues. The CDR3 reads CASSPGQGAIGYTF. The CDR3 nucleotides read TGTGCCAGCAGTCCGGGACAGGGGGCGATTGGCTACACCTTC.

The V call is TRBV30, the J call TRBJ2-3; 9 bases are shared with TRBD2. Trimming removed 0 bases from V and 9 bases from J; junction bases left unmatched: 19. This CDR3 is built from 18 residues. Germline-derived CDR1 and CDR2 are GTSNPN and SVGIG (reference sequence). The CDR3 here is CAWSVSGLAGDPPGTQYF. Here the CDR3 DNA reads TGTGCCTGGAGTGTTTCTGGGTTAGCGGGAGACCCCCCCGGGACGCAGTATTTT.